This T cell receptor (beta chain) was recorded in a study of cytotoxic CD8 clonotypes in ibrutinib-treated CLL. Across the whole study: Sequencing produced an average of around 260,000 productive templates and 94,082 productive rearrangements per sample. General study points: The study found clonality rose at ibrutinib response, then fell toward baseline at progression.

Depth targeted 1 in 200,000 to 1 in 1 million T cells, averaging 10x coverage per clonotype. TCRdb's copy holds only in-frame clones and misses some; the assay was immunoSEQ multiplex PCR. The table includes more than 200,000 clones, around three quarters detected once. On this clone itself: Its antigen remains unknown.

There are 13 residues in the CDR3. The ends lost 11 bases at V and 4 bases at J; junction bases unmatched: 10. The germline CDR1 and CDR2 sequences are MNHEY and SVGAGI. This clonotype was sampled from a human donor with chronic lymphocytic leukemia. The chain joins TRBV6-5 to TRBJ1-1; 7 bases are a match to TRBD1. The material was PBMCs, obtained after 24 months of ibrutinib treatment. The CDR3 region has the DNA TGTGCCGCGAACAGGGGAGGGGGCACTGAAGCTTTCTTT. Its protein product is CAANRGGGTEAFF.